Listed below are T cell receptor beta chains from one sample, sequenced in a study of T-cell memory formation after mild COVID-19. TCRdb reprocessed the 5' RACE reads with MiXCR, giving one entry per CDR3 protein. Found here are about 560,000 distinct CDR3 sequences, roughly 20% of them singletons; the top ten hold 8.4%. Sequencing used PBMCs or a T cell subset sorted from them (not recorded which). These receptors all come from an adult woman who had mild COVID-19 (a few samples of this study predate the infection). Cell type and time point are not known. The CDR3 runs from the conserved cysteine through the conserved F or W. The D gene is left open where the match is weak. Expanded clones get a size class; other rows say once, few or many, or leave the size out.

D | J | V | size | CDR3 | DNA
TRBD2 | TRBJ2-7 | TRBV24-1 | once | CATRDAGGYEQYF | TGTGCCACCAGGGACGCGGGAGGGTACGAGCAGTACTTC
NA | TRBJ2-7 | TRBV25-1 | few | CASIRMDEQYF | TGTGCCAGCATACGTATGGACGAGCAGTACTTC
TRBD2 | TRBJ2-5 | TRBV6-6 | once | CASRNLAGGETQYF | TGTGCCAGCAGAAACCTAGCGGGAGGAGAGACCCAGTACTTC
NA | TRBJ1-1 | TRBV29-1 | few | CSVEVGSGGSVGEAFF | TGCAGCGTTGAAGTGGGGTCGGGAGGGTCTGTTGGCGAAGCTTTCTTT
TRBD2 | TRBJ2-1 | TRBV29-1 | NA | CSERGGTYNEQFF | TGCAGCGAGCGGGGGGGGACCTACAATGAGCAGTTCTTC
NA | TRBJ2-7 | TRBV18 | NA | CASSSLYAPYEQYF | TGTGCCAGCTCATCACTATACGCCCCCTACGAGCAGTACTTC
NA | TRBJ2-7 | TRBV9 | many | CASSVGGSSYEQYF | TGTGCCAGCAGCGTAGGGGGCAGCTCCTACGAGCAGTACTTC
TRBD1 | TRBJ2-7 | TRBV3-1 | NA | CASSQQGGFSYEQYF | TGTGCCAGCAGCCAACAAGGGGGCTTCTCCTACGAGCAGTACTTC
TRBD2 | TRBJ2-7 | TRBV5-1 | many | CASSPRGGNYEQYF | TGCGCCAGCAGCCCCCGCGGGGGAAACTACGAGCAGTACTTC
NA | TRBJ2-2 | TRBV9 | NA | CASSVVGANTGELFF | TGTGCCAGCAGCGTAGTAGGGGCGAACACCGGGGAGCTGTTTTTT
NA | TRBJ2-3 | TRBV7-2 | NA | CASSPQPASDTQYF | TGTGCCAGCAGCCCCCAACCGGCATCAGATACGCAGTATTTT
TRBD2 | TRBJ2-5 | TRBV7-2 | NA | CASSLDRVAGGKETQYF | TGTGCCAGCAGCTTAGACCGGGTGGCGGGAGGGAAAGAGACCCAGTACTTC
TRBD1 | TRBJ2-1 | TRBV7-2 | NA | CASSFTGGTFNEQFF | TGTGCCAGCAGCTTCACAGGGGGTACGTTCAATGAGCAGTTCTTC
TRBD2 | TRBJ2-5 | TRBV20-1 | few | CSARDGTSGTGTQYF | TGCAGTGCTAGAGACGGGACTAGCGGGACGGGGACCCAGTACTTC
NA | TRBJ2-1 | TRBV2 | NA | CASSAGFDNEQFF | TGTGCCAGCAGTGCGGGCTTTGACAATGAGCAGTTCTTC
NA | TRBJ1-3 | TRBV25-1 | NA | CASSELDSQGNTIYF | TGTGCCAGCAGTGAACTCGACAGCCAGGGAAACACCATATATTTT
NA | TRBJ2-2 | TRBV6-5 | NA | CASSLGFRGSWDSGELFF | TGTGCCAGCAGCCTAGGATTCAGGGGCAGTTGGGATTCCGGGGAGCTGTTTTTT
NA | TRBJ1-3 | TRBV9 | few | CASSTNHVDGHSGNTIYF | TGTGCCAGCAGCACCAACCACGTTGACGGTCACTCTGGAAACACCATATATTTT
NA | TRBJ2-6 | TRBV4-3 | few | CASSQDYNSGANVLTF | TGCGCCAGCAGCCAAGATTACAACTCTGGGGCCAACGTCCTGACTTTC
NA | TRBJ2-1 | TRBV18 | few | CASSPARGYYNEQFF | TGTGCCAGCTCACCGGCCCGCGGCTACTACAATGAGCAGTTCTTC
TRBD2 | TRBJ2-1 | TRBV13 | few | CASSGGLAGGEQFF | TGTGCCAGCAGCGGGGGACTAGCGGGAGGGGAGCAGTTCTTC
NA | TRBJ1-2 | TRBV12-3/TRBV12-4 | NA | CASSLYGTYGYTF | TGTGCCAGCAGTTTATACGGGACCTATGGCTACACCTTC